The next 5 T cell receptor beta chains were all read from a single sample in a study of cytomegalovirus exposure and HLA in healthy donors. Both 60 Vbeta primers and 13 Jbeta primers went into the PCR. TCRdb's copy holds only in-frame clones and misses some; the assay was immunoSEQ multiplex PCR. There are 180,000 or so clones in the sample; about four fifths occur only once, and about 3% lies in the top ten. Material for sequencing was PBMCs. The receptors originated from a female donor in good health and CMV-seronegative.

The genes are TRBV14 and TRBJ2-7; 8 bases are a match to TRBD2. Germline V gene sequence: CDR1 SGHDN, CDR2 FVKESK. The CDR3 consists of 17 residues. Germline trimming cut 4 bases from V and 2 bases from J; bases unmatched to any gene: 13. In DNA form, the CDR3 reads TGTGCCAGCAGCCCCCTTAGAACCAGCGGGGGAGCCTACGAGCAGTACTTC. This translates into CASSPLRTSGGAYEQYF.

DNA of the CDR3: TGTGCCAGCAGCTTGAACAGCGGGGACTACAATGAGCAGTTCTTC. Protein product: CASSLNSGDYNEQFF. The chain carries TRBV7-9 and TRBJ2-1; 7 bases are a match to TRBD2. Germline-derived CDR1 and CDR2 are SEHNR and FQNEAQ (reference sequence). Germline trimming cut 3 bases from V and 3 bases from J; bases unmatched to any gene: 5. CDR3 length: 15 amino acids.

J is TRBJ2-5 and V is TRBV11-2; possible D gene TRBD2, 5 bases. Germline V CDR1 and CDR2: SGHAT, FQNNGV. V lost 5 bases and J lost 1, with 11 bases in between. The CDR3 contains 14 residues. CDR3 coding DNA: TGTGCCAGCAGCCCGCGCGGGCCCCAAGAGACCCAGTACTTC. This codes for CASSPRGPQETQYF.

This sequence joins TRBV28 and TRBJ2-7; 8 bases agree with TRBD2. Unmatched junction bases numbered 11, after V lost 7 bases and J lost 3 bases. The CDR3 runs 15 residues. CDR1 and CDR2 (germline): MDHEN, SYDVKM. Written as DNA, the CDR3 is TGTGCCAGCACCTTTCGCGGGACTAGAGTCTACGAGCAGTACTTC. It codes for CASTFRGTRVYEQYF.

The chain employs TRBV7-9 and TRBJ2-4, with 8 bases matching TRBD2. The V segment lost 3 bases and the J segment 1 base; nucleotides outside the gene matches: 2. The CDR3 is made up of 15 amino acids. Germline assignment: CDR1 SEHNR and CDR2 FQNEAQ (reference sequence). CDR3 protein: CASSFLAGAKNIQYF. The DNA for the CDR3 is TGTGCCAGCAGCTTTTTAGCGGGGGCCAAAAACATTCAGTACTTC.